Shown below are 30 T cell receptor beta chains from a single sample sequenced in a study of OX40 agonist ivuxolimab in advanced cancers. The method was immunoSEQ multiplex PCR; TCRdb's version includes in-frame clones alone and lacks a portion of them. The sample contains 40,000 to 60,000 clones, about 85% of which appear only once. The sequenced sample was CD4+ or CD8+ T cells sorted from blood, obtained in a trial of the OX40 agonist ivuxolimab. These receptors all stem from an adult with an advanced solid tumor such as melanoma, head and neck, liver or kidney cancer.

The chain has TRBV7-8 and TRBJ2-1; TRBD2 might be the D (7 bases). V dropped 2 bases and J dropped 7 bases, with 18 bases sitting between them. This CDR3 is built from 16 residues. CDR1 SGHVS and CDR2 FQNEAQ come from the germline V gene. The CDR3 spells CASSLRGGDPRNEQFF. CDR3 in DNA: TGTGCCAGCAGCTTAAGGGGGGGGGACCCAAGGAATGAGCAGTTCTTC.

This clone was recorded only once. This rearrangement joins TRBV11-3 to TRBJ2-1; D is uncertain. The V and J ends lost 4 bases and 4 bases respectively, with 14 bases between them. From germline, CDR1 is SGHNT and CDR2 YENEEA. The CDR3 contains 15 residues. CDR3 sequence (DNA): TGTGCCAGCAGCTCCCCCGCAGATAGTTACAATGAGCAGTTCTTC. Residues: CASSSPADSYNEQFF.

The table lists this clone with a few counts. The chain is built from TRBV29-1 and TRBJ2-1, with 10 bases aligning to TRBD1. The CDR3 runs to 15 residues. Germline CDR1 and CDR2: SQVTM and ANQGSEA. The V gene end was trimmed by 5 bases and the J gene end by 5 bases; junction bases not matched to a gene: 9. Here the CDR3 reads CSVNKPGQGNNEQFF. The CDR3 DNA is TGCAGCGTTAATAAACCGGGACAGGGGAACAATGAGCAGTTCTTC.

This chain links TRBV27 with TRBJ2-5, with 8 bases aligning to TRBD2. Germline-derived CDR1 and CDR2 are MNHEY and SMNVEV (reference sequence). The CDR3 runs to 14 residues. J was trimmed by 3 bases and V by 5 bases; bases with no gene match: 5. In DNA, the CDR3 is TGTGCCAGCAGTGGACTAGCACAAAAAGAGACCCAGTACTTC. The encoded protein is CASSGLAQKETQYF.

The chain carries TRBV11-3 and TRBJ2-1, with 10 positions matching TRBD2. The CDR3 runs 17 residues. After removal of 1 base from V and 8 bases from J, the junction contained 11 bases not matched to a gene. Germline CDR1 SGHNT, CDR2 YENEEA. The CDR3 nucleotides read TGTGCCAGCAGCTTAGGAACTAGCGGGGTAGGAACGGATGAGCAGTTCTTC. Protein product: CASSLGTSGVGTDEQFF.

This clone is a singleton in its sample. The V call is TRBV7-9, the J call TRBJ2-7; 9 positions agree with TRBD1. The trim removed 5 bases at V and 3 bases at J, leaving 8 bases unmatched. Germline CDR1 and CDR2: SEHNR and FQNEAQ (reference sequence). This CDR3 has 15 residues. CDR3 protein: CASSLGTGPVYEQYV. CDR3 nucleotide sequence: TGTGCCAGCAGCCTTGGGACAGGGCCCGTCTACGAGCAGTACGTC.

The rearrangement joins TRBV18 to TRBJ1-4, with D perhaps matching TRBD1 (5 bases). This CDR3 is built from 16 residues. Germline loops: CDR1 KGHSH, CDR2 LQKENI. Trimming removed 0 bases from V and 3 bases from J, with 11 bases in between. The CDR3 DNA reads as TGTGCCAGCTCACCACCAATGGGGGAAGCTAATGAAAAACTGTTTTTT. This codes for CASSPPMGEANEKLFF.

The gene calls are TRBV9 and TRBJ1-2, with D possibly matching TRBD1 (6 bases). V was trimmed by 3 bases and J by 6 bases, leaving 21 bases between them. This CDR3 has 16 amino acids. Germline CDR1 reads SGDLS; CDR2 reads YYNGEE. The CDR3 DNA is TGTGCCAGCAGCGGACAGGCAAACCAGTGGGTGGATGGCTACACCTTC. Its translation: CASSGQANQWVDGYTF.

Only one count was recorded for this clone. This sequence joins TRBV4-3 and TRBJ2-7; D might be TRBD1 (6 bases). Germline V gives CDR1 LGHNA, CDR2 YSLEER. The V and J ends lost 1 base and 0 bases respectively, with 10 bases between them. This CDR3 has 15 residues. CDR3 amino acids: CASSQVRGSSYEQYF. As DNA, the CDR3 is TGCGCCAGCAGCCAAGTTAGGGGGAGCTCCTACGAGCAGTACTTC.

This sequence joins TRBV7-8 and TRBJ2-1, with 9 bases matching TRBD1. This CDR3 contains 16 residues. Germline values: CDR1 SGHVS, CDR2 FQNEAQ. V gave up 4 bases and J gave up 7 bases; unmatched junction bases: 11. The CDR3 nucleotides are TGTGCCAGCAGCTCACCCCGGGACAGGGCGAGGAATGAGCAGTTCTTC. Translation: CASSSPRDRARNEQFF. Filled out from reference TRBV7-8 and TRBJ2-1, the complete variable domain reads GAGVSQSPRYKVAKRGQDVALRCDPISGHVSLFWYQQALGQGPEFLTYFQNEAQLDKSGLPSDRFFAERPEGSVSTLKIQRTQQEDSAVYLCASSSPRDRARNEQFFGPGTRLTVL.

This clone was observed a single time. V usage is TRBV27 and J usage is TRBJ1-5; D uncertain. V lost 5 bases to trimming and J lost 0 bases, with 5 bases between them. This CDR3 spans 13 amino acids. CDR1 MNHEY and CDR2 SMNVEV come from the germline V gene (reference sequence). In DNA form, the CDR3 reads TGTGCCAGCAGTCCAGATAGCAATCAGCCCCAGCATTTT. It codes for CASSPDSNQPQHF.

The chain joins TRBV7-3 to TRBJ2-2; TRBD1 matches 9 bases. The V and J ends lost 2 bases and 4 bases, in that order; junction bases with no gene match: 17. The CDR3 length is 20 residues. Germline assignment: CDR1 SGHTA and CDR2 FQGTGA. For the CDR3, the DNA is TGTGCCAGCAGCTTACCCTCCGTTGCTCGGACAGGGGTAAGCACCGGGGAGCTGTTTTTT. This sequence encodes CASSLPSVARTGVSTGELFF.

The chain employs TRBV7-9 and TRBJ2-1; TRBD2 matches at 9 bases. After removal of 3 bases from V and 9 bases from J, the junction contained 12 bases not matched to a gene. Germline V gene sequence: CDR1 SEHNR, CDR2 FQNEAQ (reference sequence). This CDR3 has 16 amino acids. The CDR3 is CASSFPGSGGGGEQFF. The CDR3 DNA reads as TGTGCCAGCAGCTTCCCTGGTAGCGGGGGCGGAGGTGAGCAGTTCTTC. The whole variable domain, remainder taken from reference TRBV7-9 and TRBJ2-1, is DTGVSQNPRHKITKRGQNVTFRCDPISEHNRLYWYRQTLGQGPEFLTYFQNEAQLEKSRLLSDRFSAERPKGSFSTLEIQRTEQGDSAMYLCASSFPGSGGGGEQFFGPGTRLTVL.

The chain carries TRBV5-6 and TRBJ2-1, with D possibly being TRBD1 (6 bases). The CDR3 extends over 15 amino acids. CDR1 is SGHDT and CDR2 is YYEEEE in the germline V gene. The ends were cut back, 4 bases at V and 3 bases at J, with 14 bases in the middle. The DNA of the CDR3 is TGTGCCAGCAGCAAACGGACAGCCGGCTACAATGAGCAGTTCTTC. Translated: CASSKRTAGYNEQFF. Drawing the rest from reference TRBV5-6 and TRBJ2-1, the complete variable domain is DAGVTQSPTHLIKTRGQQVTLRCSPKSGHDTVSWYQQALGQGPQFIFQYYEEEERQRGNFPDRFSGHQFPNYSSELNVNALLLGDSALYLCASSKRTAGYNEQFFGPGTRLTVL.

The V call is TRBV7-6, the J call TRBJ2-3; 11 bases fit TRBD2. The CDR3 has 17 residues. J lost 3 bases, V lost 1 base, and 6 bases had no gene match. Germline CDR1 is SGHVS and CDR2 is FNYEAQ. The CDR3 coding sequence is TGTGCCAGCAGCTTAGTAGCGGGGGGGCCGAGGACAGATACGCAGTATTTT. It is translated as CASSLVAGGPRTDTQYF.

Regarding this clone: Other DNA sequences in this sample translate to the same CDR3. This chain's CDR3 is CASSYSNTGELFF. The CDR3 nucleotides read TGTGCCAGCAGTTACTCGAACACCGGGGAGCTGTTTTTT. The chain combines TRBV6-5 with TRBJ2-2; D not resolved. Germline lookup yields CDR1 MNHEY and CDR2 SVGAGI. This CDR3 spans 13 amino acids. V lost 0 bases to trimming and J lost 1 base, with 0 bases between them.

The rearrangement joins TRBV9 to TRBJ1-1; tentative D call: TRBD1 (5 bases). CDR3 size: 14 residues. Trimming shortened V by 1 base and J by 2 bases, and 9 bases separated the two germline ends. Germline V lookup: CDR1 SGDLS, CDR2 YYNGEE. CDR3 sequence: CASSVSGGNTEAFF. CDR3 DNA: TGTGCCAGCAGCGTAAGCGGGGGAAACACTGAAGCTTTCTTT.

J is TRBJ1-1 and V is TRBV19; maybe TRBD1 (5 bases). CDR1 and CDR2 from the germline V gene are LNHDA and SQIVND (reference sequence). Trimming pared 8 bases from V and 4 bases from J, leaving 11 bases between. The CDR3 has 12 amino acids. In DNA, the CDR3 is TGTGCCAGTGTGCAGGGAATCACTGAAGCTTTCTTT. This gives the protein CASVQGITEAFF.

This chain links TRBV5-1 with TRBJ2-5; possible D gene TRBD2, 5 bases. This CDR3 comprises 15 residues. V was clipped by 4 bases and J by 2 bases, with 15 bases between them. Germline V gene data show CDR1 as SGHRS and CDR2 as YFSETQ. CDR3 DNA: TGCGCCAGCAGCGTAGTTGAGGGATCACAAGAGACCCAGTACTTC. This sequence encodes CASSVVEGSQETQYF.

The chain employs TRBV9 and TRBJ2-3, with TRBD2 identical over 9 bases. Germline CDR1 and CDR2: SGDLS and YYNGEE. This CDR3 region has 15 residues. The trim removed 3 bases at V and 2 bases at J, leaving 4 bases unmatched. CDR3 nucleotides: TGTGCCAGCAGCGGTAGCGGGGGAACCACAGATACGCAGTATTTT. The encoded protein is CASSGSGGTTDTQYF.

The chain uses TRBV2 and TRBJ1-5, with TRBD1 identical over 9 bases. The CDR3 spans 12 residues. Trimming cost V 0 bases and J 13 bases; bases outside gene matches: 1. Germline CDR1 reads SNHLY; CDR2 reads FYNNEI. The CDR3 DNA is TGTGCCAGCAGTGAAGCGGACAGGGGACAGCATTTT. This codes for CASSEADRGQHF.

The rearrangement joins TRBV6-6 to TRBJ2-3, with D unresolved. The CDR3 is 12 residues long. Germline V gene data show CDR1 as MNHNY and CDR2 as SVGAGI (reference sequence). V dropped 2 bases and J dropped 6 bases, with 6 bases sitting between them. This chain's CDR3 is CASSYGMDTQYF. The CDR3 DNA sequence: TGTGCCAGCAGTTACGGAATGGATACGCAGTATTTT.

This clone was seen a single time. The J gene is TRBJ1-2, the V gene TRBV5-1, with 9 positions matching TRBD1. V shed 4 bases and J 3 bases; nucleotides not matched to a gene: 7. The germline gives CDR1 SGHRS, CDR2 YFSETQ. The CDR3 sequence is 15 residues long. The chain's CDR3 is CASSGKGQGYYGYTF. The CDR3 DNA reads TGCGCCAGCAGCGGAAAGGGACAGGGCTACTATGGCTACACCTTC.

This chain connects TRBV9 to TRBJ2-3; 9 bases agree with TRBD1. V was clipped by 0 bases and J by 5 bases; unmatched bases: 4. The length of the CDR3 is 15 residues. Per germline, CDR1 SGDLS and CDR2 YYNGEE. CDR3 protein: CASSVGDRDEDTQYF. The CDR3 DNA reads TGTGCCAGCAGCGTAGGGGACAGGGATGAAGATACGCAGTATTTT. Together with reference TRBV9 and TRBJ2-3, the CDR3 gives the full variable domain: DSGVTQTPKHLITATGQRVTLRCSPRSGDLSVYWYQQSLDQGLQFLIQYYNGEERAKGNILERFSAQQFPDLHSELNLSSLELGDSALYFCASSVGDRDEDTQYFGPGTRLTVL.

This sequence joins TRBV5-1 and TRBJ1-2; unclear D gene. CDR3 length equals 11 residues. CDR1 is SGHRS and CDR2 is YFSETQ in the germline V gene. V was trimmed by 2 bases and J by 10 bases, leaving 9 bases between them. In nucleotides, the CDR3 is TGCGCCAGCAGCTTTGGGAGGGACTACACCTTC. Translated: CASSFGRDYTF. Full variable domain (outside the CDR3, taken from reference TRBV5-1 and TRBJ1-2): KAGVTQTPRYLIKTRGQQVTLSCSPISGHRSVSWYQQTPGQGLQFLFEYFSETQRNKGNFPGRFSGRQFSNSRSEMNVSTLELGDSALYLCASSFGRDYTFGSGTRLTVV.

This chain links TRBV9 with TRBJ1-1; no definite D call. Germline values: CDR1 SGDLS, CDR2 YYNGEE. The CDR3 has 15 residues. Trimming took 5 bases from V and 1 from J, leaving 15 bases between them. The CDR3 DNA reads as TGTGCCAGCAGTCAAATAGGAGGGCGGAACACTGAAGCTTTCTTT. Its translation is CASSQIGGRNTEAFF. The full variable domain, with the rest looked up from reference TRBV9 and TRBJ1-1, is DSGVTQTPKHLITATGQRVTLRCSPRSGDLSVYWYQQSLDQGLQFLIQYYNGEERAKGNILERFSAQQFPDLHSELNLSSLELGDSALYFCASSQIGGRNTEAFFGQGTRLTVV.

The chain is built from TRBV7-9 and TRBJ2-7; D may correspond to TRBD1 or TRBD2 (5 bases each). This CDR3 has 15 residues. The germline V gene encodes CDR1 SEHNR and CDR2 FQNEAQ (reference sequence). V lost 1 base and J lost 5, with 15 bases in between. This CDR3 is CASSLGPQGRNEQYF. CDR3 nucleotide sequence: TGTGCCAGCAGCTTAGGGCCCCAGGGACGGAACGAGCAGTACTTC.

The chain joins TRBV11-2 to TRBJ2-1; D is ambiguous. The CDR3 contains 13 residues. V shed 5 bases and J shed 8 bases, with 13 bases lying between them. The germline V gene encodes CDR1 SGHAT and CDR2 FQNNGV. CDR3 nucleotides: TGTGCCAGCAGCCCCCCGATGTTCGATGAGCAGTTCTTC. Protein sequence: CASSPPMFDEQFF.

The chain employs TRBV5-6 and TRBJ2-6; 9 positions match TRBD2. CDR1 is SGHDT, CDR2 YYEEEE, per germline. V lost 1 base to trimming and J lost 2 bases; unmatched junction nucleotides: 10. The CDR3 sequence is 19 residues long. CDR3 in amino acids: CASSLRVAGVPPGANVLTF. DNA for the CDR3: TGTGCCAGCAGCTTGAGGGTAGCGGGGGTCCCACCTGGGGCCAACGTCCTGACTTTC.

The rearrangement links TRBV4-3 to TRBJ1-1; TRBD1 agrees at 8 bases. CDR1 is LGHNA and CDR2 is YSLEER in the germline V gene. Trimming removed 4 bases from V and 7 bases from J; junction bases left unmatched: 8. The length of the CDR3 is 14 residues. CDR3 nucleotides: TGCGCCAGCAGCCCGGCAGGGGGCGAGGGTGAAGCTTTCTTT. It encodes CASSPAGGEGEAFF.